This TCR beta chain was documented in a study of neurological immune-mediated disorders (dated by TCRdb to about 2019). A note on the overall study: Of the 35 or so multiple sclerosis patients, roughly 30 had relapsing-remitting MS and 3 had secondary progressive MS. Using UMI-based sequencing, the study compared peripheral blood TCR-beta repertoires from patients with HTLV-I-associated myelopathy (HAM/TSP), patients with multiple sclerosis, and healthy controls. The approximately 110 TCR-beta libraries included longitudinal samples, technical triplicates and paired sorted CD4+ and CD8+ T-cell subsets alongside PBMC samples. The cohort included around 70 subjects: roughly 15 with HAM/TSP, roughly 35 with multiple sclerosis, and approximately 20 healthy controls.

This clonotype was observed at least ten times. This clone's antigen is unknown. There are no base qualities to consult, and no much larger clone falls within one base. The research as a whole found: Repertoires from 18 of 34 MS patients were grouped by phylogenetic analysis into a cluster of related CDR3 sequences, suggesting a possible repertoire-level signature. TCR clonal expansion was highest in HAM/TSP patients and lowest in MS patients, with MS patients falling below even healthy controls. Across subjects, expanded clones never shared an identical CDR3 amino acid sequence, which suggests that the TCR-beta repertoires in every group were private. The MS cluster showed no association with clinical or MRI features, and the authors stated that larger cohorts are needed.

Unsorted PBMC libraries were generated from 2 million PBMCs stored in RNAlater at -80 °C until RNA extraction. The multiple sclerosis patients were enrolled in a US clinical protocol that used magnetic resonance imaging to evaluate disease progression. Peripheral blood underwent Ficoll-Hypaque density gradient centrifugation to isolate PBMCs, which were then cryopreserved in liquid nitrogen. cDNA was synthesized by template-switch 5'RACE using a primer with a 10-nucleotide random unique molecular identifier that tagged each TCR transcript. Over 160 million TCR-beta sequences, covering 15-18 subjects, were produced in each sequencing run. Total RNA was extracted with the RNeasy kit. Using the KAPA Real-time Library Amplification kit, TCR-beta VDJ regions were amplified with primers for the TCR constant region and the 5'RACE anchor. Sample indexes and Illumina adaptors were added in a first PCR, and a second PCR then increased library yield. After purification with Ampure beads, the TCR product of roughly 650 bp was size-selected on a 2% E-gel SizeSelection system. Before pooling, libraries had their quality checked on a Bioanalyzer, their concentration measured with Qubit, and their quantity determined with the Kapa Library Quantification kit. An Illumina HiSeq 2500 was used to sequence the libraries paired-end at 2 x 150 bp. To increase sequence diversity, about 23-32% phiX was spiked into each library pool. The authors' pipeline ran thus. The quality-filtered reads were processed with the UMI-based MiGEC pipeline, whose error correction step removed more than 90% of the raw TCR sequences. IMGT germline references were used for aligning VDJ genes, and each clonotype was defined as a unique CDR3 amino acid sequence together with its V-J genes. Clonal expansion, Shannon diversity and CDR3 relatedness were evaluated with VDJtools (CalcPairwiseDistances, ClusterSamples), while phylogenetic trees were built in CLCbio workbench. A clone was classed as expanded if it had 8 or more unique UMIs, a cutoff based on coefficient-of-variation modelling across technical triplicates. TCRdb reworked the public reads: Q25 trimming with fastp, MiXCR clone assembly, productive beta chains retained. All rows with the same CDR3 protein become a single entry with the most common DNA and genes. Here the V and J calls rest on TCRdb's processing, not on the authors' analysis. A total of tens of thousands of distinct CDR3 sequences appear in this sample, about 4% of them only once. The ten largest clones add up to around 1.3% of the sample.

Measured from the cysteine to the phenylalanine, the CDR3 is 19 residues long. Of all the DNA, just the CDR3 is kept, 57 bases in frame from base 1. Looking up the germline V gene yields CDR1 SGHRS and CDR2 YFSETQ. Germline trimming amounts to 4 bases on V and 0 bases on J, with 17 as the count of junction bases outside the gene matches. The chain uses TRBV5-1 and TRBJ2-7; TRBD1 fits 9 bases in the junction. Sequencing was carried out using PBMCs. The TCR originated in a man in his thirties or forties with multiple sclerosis. At the DNA level, the sequence is TGCGCCAGCAGCGCTAACCGGGACAGGGCCATAAGAAGCTCCTACGAGCAGTACTTC. This is translated as CASSANRDRAIRSSYEQYF.